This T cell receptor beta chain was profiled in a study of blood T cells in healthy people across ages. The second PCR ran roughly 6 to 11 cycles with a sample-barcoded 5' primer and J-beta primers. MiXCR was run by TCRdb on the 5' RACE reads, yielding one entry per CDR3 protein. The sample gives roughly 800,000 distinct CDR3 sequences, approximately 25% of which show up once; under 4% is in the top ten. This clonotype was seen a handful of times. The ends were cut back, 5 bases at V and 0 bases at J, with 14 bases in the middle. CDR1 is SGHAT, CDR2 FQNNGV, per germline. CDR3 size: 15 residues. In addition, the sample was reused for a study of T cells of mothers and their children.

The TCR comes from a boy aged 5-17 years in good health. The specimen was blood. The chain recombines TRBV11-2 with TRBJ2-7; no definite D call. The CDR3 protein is CASSANKVHSYEQYF. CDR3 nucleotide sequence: TGTGCCAGCAGCGCAAACAAGGTTCACTCCTACGAGCAGTACTTC.